Below are 5 T cell receptor beta chains sequenced from a single sample in a study of Ad26.COV2.S vaccination and SARS-CoV-2 variants. The method was immunoSEQ multiplex PCR; TCRdb's version includes in-frame clones alone and lacks a portion of them. The data contain 430,000 or so clones, 75% to 90% of them seen just once; the ten biggest clones take up over 2%. Treatment described: some 20 received Ad26.COV2.S at low or high dose, single or two shots; 5 received placebo; per-sample allocation not given. Sampling was done on day 63 after the first vaccine or placebo injection. The sample consisted of peripheral blood, taken in a trial of Ad26.COV2.S vaccine versus placebo. These receptors all stem from a person between 18 and 59 years old who received the Ad26.COV2.S COVID-19 vaccine or a placebo.

This clone was seen only a few times. As DNA, the CDR3 is TGTGCCAGCAGCGGACACGATTGGGACACCGGGGAGCTGTTTTTT. Translated, it gives CASSGHDWDTGELFF. The gene calls are TRBV6-5 and TRBJ2-2, with D possibly matching TRBD1 (5 bases). In germline, CDR1 is MNHEY, CDR2 SVGAGI. The CDR3 has 15 residues. Trimming cost V 6 bases and J 3 bases, with 14 bases left between them.

The chain couples TRBV6-2 or TRBV6-3 to TRBJ2-2, with 11 bases fitting TRBD1. The germline V gene encodes CDR1 MNHEY and CDR2 SVGEGT. With V trimmed by 4 bases and J by 5 bases, 0 bases remained unmatched. The CDR3 length is 14 residues. The CDR3 protein is CASSWDRGTGELFF. The CDR3 DNA sequence: TGTGCCAGCAGTTGGGACAGGGGGACCGGGGAGCTGTTTTTT.

This clone was recorded a few times. The V and J genes are TRBV10-3 and TRBJ1-5; D is uncertain. Germline CDR1 is ENHRY and CDR2 is SYGVKD. CDR3 size: 13 residues. The germline V and J ends were trimmed by 0 bases and 6 bases, with 6 bases remaining between them. Written as DNA, the CDR3 is TGTGCCATCAGTGAGTCGATAGGTCAGCCCCAGCATTTT. This encodes CAISESIGQPQHF.

The chain employs TRBV5-4 and TRBJ2-3, with 9 positions matching TRBD1. This CDR3 region has 14 residues. V gave up 7 bases and J gave up 7 bases; unmatched junction bases: 10. The germline V gene encodes CDR1 SGHNT and CDR2 YYREEE (reference sequence). CDR3 nucleotide sequence: TGTGCCAGCGGGGGACAGGGCGAGCCCAATACGCAGTATTTT. This codes for CASGGQGEPNTQYF.

This chain uses TRBV6-5 with TRBJ1-2; 7 bases fit TRBD1. Trimming took 2 bases from V and 6 from J; bases not matched to a gene: 6. Germline-derived CDR1 and CDR2 are MNHEY and SVGAGI. The CDR3 runs 14 residues. CDR3 nucleotides: TGTGCCAGCAGTTACCGACAGGGCGTCAATGGCTACACCTTC. Residues: CASSYRQGVNGYTF.